This T cell receptor (beta chain) was captured by sequencing in a study of blood T cell repertoires in COVID-19. On the study more broadly: Sites across the United States, Italy and Spain contributed samples from acute and convalescent COVID-19. In each case, the material was cDNA or gDNA derived from T cells, B-cell-depleted T cells, or PBMCs.

The protocol was immunoSEQ multiplex PCR, while the TCRdb copy is restricted to in-frame clones and leaves out a portion. The sample includes 200,000 to 250,000 clones, around nine tenths seen only once; the top ten take 3% to 3.5%. V shed 0 bases, J shed 6 bases, and the junction held 4 bases outside the gene matches. The CDR3 consists of 15 residues. CDR1 is LGHNA and CDR2 is YNFKEQ in the germline V gene. This chain connects TRBV4-2 to TRBJ1-5, with TRBD1 matching over 8 bases. This TCR was sampled from a man aged 55 to 70 with acute or convalescent COVID-19. Specimen: peripheral blood. CDR3 sequence (DNA): TGTGCCAGCAGCCAAGATCGGACAGGGATTCAGCCCCAGCATTTT. Translated: CASSQDRTGIQPQHF.